These 30 T cell receptor beta chains were sequenced from one sample in a study of blood T cell repertoires in COVID-19. Method: immunoSEQ multiplex PCR; TCRdb's copy keeps in-frame clones and lacks some. The table has 150,000 to 180,000 clones, around 80% seen once. Sequencing was performed on peripheral blood. The receptors were sampled from a woman in her forties or fifties with acute or convalescent COVID-19.

This rearrangement joins TRBV7-2 to TRBJ2-7; 9 bases map to TRBD2. CDR3 length: 16 amino acids. Germline trimming cut 1 base from V and 2 bases from J; bases unmatched to any gene: 6. Germline lookup yields CDR1 SGHTA and CDR2 FQGNSA. The CDR3: CASSLGLADLAYEQYF. Written as DNA, the CDR3 is TGTGCCAGCAGCTTAGGACTAGCGGACCTAGCCTACGAGCAGTACTTC.

V and J are TRBV3-1 (or the pseudogene TRBV3-2) and TRBJ2-7; D possibly corresponds to TRBD1 (6 bases). In germline, CDR1 is LGHDT, CDR2 YNNKEL (reference sequence). Deletions cut 1 base from V and 2 bases from J, with 9 bases between. The CDR3 has 14 amino acids. In DNA form, the CDR3 reads TGTGCCAGCAGCCAAGGGCAGGGGACCTACGAGCAGTACTTC. It encodes CASSQGQGTYEQYF.

The J gene is TRBJ2-7, the V gene TRBV9; TRBD1 matches at 7 bases. The length of the CDR3 is 14 residues. V gave up 3 bases and J gave up 6 bases; unmatched junction bases: 9. The germline V gene has CDR1 SGDLS and CDR2 YYNGEE. CDR3 DNA: TGTGCCAGCAGCGAACGGACAGGAGTGAGCGAGCAGTACTTC. Translated: CASSERTGVSEQYF.

V gene TRBV4-3 combines with J gene TRBJ1-3; 7 bases align to TRBD1. The length of the CDR3 is 15 residues. With V trimmed by 5 bases and J by 2 bases, 6 bases remained unmatched. Germline V lookup: CDR1 LGHNA, CDR2 YSLEER. As DNA, the CDR3 is TGCGCCAGCAGCTCATGGACAGGCCCTGGAAACACCATATATTTT. Its translation is CASSSWTGPGNTIYF.

This clone showed up many times. The CDR3 DNA reads TGTGCCAGCAGCTTAACTCCGGGACAGGGACCCTACGAGCAGTACTTC. It codes for CASSLTPGQGPYEQYF. The chain carries TRBV7-9 and TRBJ2-7; TRBD1 aligns across 9 bases. Per germline, CDR1 SEHNR and CDR2 FQNEAQ (reference sequence). V trimming: 2 bases; J trimming: 2 bases; junction bases outside the gene matches: 7. This CDR3 has 16 residues.

This clone was recorded once. The rearrangement links TRBV7-9 to TRBJ2-1, with 8 bases matching TRBD2. The germline V gene encodes CDR1 SEHNR and CDR2 FQNEAQ (reference sequence). The CDR3 runs to 15 residues. With 4 bases clipped from V and 0 bases from J, the junction kept 2 bases outside the gene matches. This chain's CDR3 is CASSSTSGSYNEQFF. CDR3 coding DNA: TGTGCCAGCAGCTCCACTAGCGGCTCCTACAATGAGCAGTTCTTC.

The V gene is TRBV11-1, the J gene TRBJ2-7; 8 bases are a match to TRBD1. V was pared by 0 bases and J by 3 bases, with 4 bases of the junction left unmatched. The CDR3 is 15 amino acids. Germline CDR1 and CDR2: SGHAT and FQDESV (reference sequence). The CDR3 here is CASSLAPGTGYEQYF. DNA of the CDR3: TGTGCCAGCAGCTTAGCGCCCGGGACAGGCTACGAGCAGTACTTC.

The chain recombines TRBV6-2 or TRBV6-3 with TRBJ1-5, with 8 bases matching TRBD1. This CDR3 contains 13 residues. The V segment lost 6 bases and the J segment 5 bases; nucleotides outside the gene matches: 3. The germline CDR1 and CDR2 sequences are MNHEY and SVGEGT. CDR3 bases: TGTGCCAGCAGCAGACAGGGGCATCAGCCCCAGCATTTT. It specifies CASSRQGHQPQHF.

The chain couples TRBV7-6 to TRBJ1-3, with no clear D. The CDR3 totals 14 residues. The V gene's germline CDR1 is SGHVS and CDR2 FNYEAQ. Trimming cost V 1 base and J 4 bases, with 8 bases left between them. DNA for the CDR3: TGTGCCAGCAGCTTAGTTCGGTCGGGAAACACCATATATTTT. It translates to CASSLVRSGNTIYF.

The rearrangement joins TRBV7-2 to TRBJ2-5; no reliable D call. The CDR3 has 13 amino acids. In germline, CDR1 is SGHTA, CDR2 FQGNSA. V lost 5 bases, J lost 5 bases, and 12 bases lay in between. CDR3: CASSHGSRETQYF. CDR3 DNA sequence: TGTGCCAGCAGCCACGGGTCAAGGGAGACCCAGTACTTC.

The V call is TRBV5-6, the J call TRBJ1-2, with D perhaps TRBD1 (5 bases). This CDR3 comprises 14 residues. Trimming removed 0 bases at V and 5 bases at J, with 11 bases between. From germline, CDR1 is SGHDT and CDR2 YYEEEE. In DNA, the CDR3 is TGTGCCAGCAGCTTGGCAAGGGGTCAGTATGGCTACACCTTC. Translating gives CASSLARGQYGYTF.

The rearrangement uses TRBV2 and TRBJ2-7, with TRBD1 matching over 11 bases. The CDR3 contains 12 residues. Germline CDR1 SNHLY, CDR2 FYNNEI. With 8 bases clipped from V and 7 bases from J, the junction kept 4 bases outside the gene matches. Here the CDR3 DNA reads TGTGCCAGCGGACAGGGGGCGGGGGAGCAGTACTTC. This translates into CASGQGAGEQYF.

The chain combines TRBV5-1 with TRBJ2-2, with D perhaps matching TRBD1 (6 bases). The CDR3 covers 15 residues. The V and J ends lost 0 bases and 6 bases respectively, with 12 bases between them. CDR1 SGHRS and CDR2 YFSETQ come from the germline V gene. CDR3 protein: CASSLGDTGAGELFF. CDR3 coding DNA: TGCGCCAGCAGCTTGGGGGACACAGGCGCCGGGGAGCTGTTTTTT.

The chain has TRBV11-1 and TRBJ2-5, with 10 bases that match TRBD1. Trimming at V came to 5 bases and at J to 4 bases, leaving 4 bases not matched to a gene. The germline V gene encodes CDR1 SGHAT and CDR2 FQDESV (reference sequence). This CDR3 comprises 14 residues. The CDR3, as DNA: TGTGCCAGCAGCGGACAGGGGGTTGGAGAGACCCAGTACTTC. Its translation: CASSGQGVGETQYF.

The chain recombines TRBV7-2 with TRBJ1-6; a weak D match, TRBD1 (5 bases). The germline CDR1 and CDR2 sequences are SGHTA and FQGNSA. The V and J ends lost 1 base and 10 bases respectively, with 14 bases between them. This CDR3 has 15 amino acids. The CDR3 DNA is TGTGCCAGCAGCTTAGAGGCTCAGGGTTACTCACCCCTCCACTTT. This translates into CASSLEAQGYSPLHF. Filled out from reference TRBV7-2 and TRBJ1-6, the complete variable domain reads GAGVSQSPSNKVTEKGKDVELRCDPISGHTALYWYRQSLGQGLEFLIYFQGNSAPDKSGLPSDRFSAERTGGSVSTLTIQRTQQEDSAVYLCASSLEAQGYSPLHFGNGTRLTVT.

In its sample, this clone was seen a few times. CDR3 sequence (DNA): TGTGCCAGCAGCTACAGGACGGCCCGCTATGGCTACACCTTC. It translates to CASSYRTARYGYTF. The V and J genes are TRBV7-8 and TRBJ1-2; a weak D match, TRBD1 (5 bases). The CDR3 runs to 14 residues. The germline V and J ends were trimmed by 4 bases and 4 bases, with 13 bases remaining between them. Germline lookup yields CDR1 SGHVS and CDR2 FQNEAQ.

This chain uses TRBV5-4 with TRBJ2-7; 8 bases map to TRBD2. Trimming took 6 bases from V and 0 from J; bases not matched to a gene: 5. The CDR3 is 14 residues long. Germline lookup yields CDR1 SGHNT and CDR2 YYREEE (reference sequence). This CDR3 reads CASTSSGTSYEQYF. The CDR3 DNA reads as TGTGCCAGCACCAGTAGCGGGACCTCCTACGAGCAGTACTTC.

This clone was seen a handful of times. The V call is TRBV7-9, the J call TRBJ2-7; 8 nucleotides align to TRBD1. Germline V gene sequence: CDR1 SEHNR, CDR2 FQNEAQ (reference sequence). The CDR3 contains 19 residues. The trim removed 6 bases at V and 3 bases at J, leaving 22 bases unmatched. CDR3: CASRETGQVVINADYEQYF. In nucleotides, the CDR3 is TGTGCCAGCAGGGAGACGGGACAGGTAGTCATTAATGCGGACTACGAGCAGTACTTC.

The V and J genes are TRBV11-2 and TRBJ1-1; 7 nucleotides line up with TRBD1. The V gene end was trimmed by 4 bases and the J gene end by 1 base; junction bases not matched to a gene: 9. Germline V gene lookup returns CDR1 SGHAT and CDR2 FQNNGV. The CDR3 is 16 residues long. The CDR3: CASSSKGAGGNTEAFF. The CDR3 region has the DNA TGTGCCAGCAGCTCAAAGGGGGCAGGGGGGAACACTGAAGCTTTCTTT.

V is TRBV9 and J is TRBJ1-4; maybe TRBD1 (6 bases). Germline CDR1 is SGDLS and CDR2 is YYNGEE. CDR3 length: 14 residues. Trimming cost V 6 bases and J 5 bases, with 14 bases left between them. The CDR3 nucleotides are TGTGCCAGCAATACCGAGGGGGGGAATGAAAAACTGTTTTTT. This gives the protein CASNTEGGNEKLFF. The whole variable domain, filled in from reference TRBV9 and TRBJ1-4, reads DSGVTQTPKHLITATGQRVTLRCSPRSGDLSVYWYQQSLDQGLQFLIQYYNGEERAKGNILERFSAQQFPDLHSELNLSSLELGDSALYFCASNTEGGNEKLFFGSGTQLSVL.

The chain is built from TRBV6-5 and TRBJ1-6; no clear D gene. This CDR3 comprises 14 residues. V lost 10 bases to trimming and J lost 6 bases, with 16 bases between them. CDR1 and CDR2 (germline): MNHEY, SVGAGI. The CDR3 spells CAIPSRLLNSPLHF. The CDR3, as DNA: TGTGCCATCCCGTCCAGACTACTTAATTCACCCCTCCACTTT.

The chain is built from TRBV28 and TRBJ2-5, with D perhaps matching TRBD1 (6 bases). The germline V and J ends were trimmed by 6 bases and 5 bases, with 13 bases remaining between them. Germline assignment: CDR1 MDHEN and CDR2 SYDVKM. The CDR3 sequence is 13 residues long. In DNA, the CDR3 is TGTGCCAGCAGGCCTCAGGGGCGGGAGACCCAGTACTTC. Amino acid sequence: CASRPQGRETQYF.

This sequence joins TRBV28 and TRBJ1-3; the D is unclear. This CDR3 has 16 amino acids. V lost 1 base, J lost 0 bases, and 10 bases lay in between. Germline loops: CDR1 MDHEN, CDR2 SYDVKM. The CDR3 here is CASSLLGGASGNTIYF. The CDR3 region has the DNA TGTGCCAGCAGTTTATTAGGCGGAGCCTCTGGAAACACCATATATTTT. Full variable domain (rest looked up from reference TRBV28 and TRBJ1-3): DVKVTQSSRYLVKRTGEKVFLECVQDMDHENMFWYRQDPGLGLRLIYFSYDVKMKEKGDIPEGYSVSREKKERFSLILESASTNQTSMYLCASSLLGGASGNTIYFGEGSWLTVV.

The rearrangement links TRBV4-1 to TRBJ2-3, with D possibly TRBD1 on 5 matching bases. The CDR3 sequence is 16 residues long. The V and J ends lost 4 bases and 1 base respectively, with 15 bases between them. Germline V lookup: CDR1 MGHRA, CDR2 YSYEKL. The CDR3 sequence: CASSRTLQTRTDTQYF. The CDR3 DNA sequence: TGCGCCAGCAGCCGGACACTACAGACTCGCACAGATACGCAGTATTTT.

Details on this clone: The sample has other DNA sequences that encode this CDR3 too. V usage is TRBV19 and J usage is TRBJ1-6, with 9 bases matching TRBD1. The CDR3 sequence is 15 residues long. Losses at the gene ends were 5 bases for V and 7 bases for J; bases not matched to a gene: 6. Germline assignment: CDR1 LNHDA and CDR2 SQIVND (reference sequence). The CDR3 region is CASSSGTGWNSPLHF. CDR3 bases: TGTGCCAGTAGTTCCGGGACAGGGTGGAATTCACCCCTCCACTTT.

V and J are TRBV9 and TRBJ2-1, with D possibly matching TRBD2 (6 bases). With 7 bases removed from V and 0 bases from J, the gap between germline ends came to 17 bases. The CDR3 totals 16 residues. In germline, CDR1 is SGDLS, CDR2 YYNGEE. The CDR3 is CASGGTGGRSYNEQFF. The CDR3 bases are TGTGCCAGCGGGGGGACGGGCGGTCGCTCCTACAATGAGCAGTTCTTC.

V and J are TRBV7-8 and TRBJ1-1, with 9 positions matching TRBD1. The V gene's germline CDR1 is SGHVS and CDR2 FQNEAQ. V was clipped by 4 bases and J by 10 bases; unmatched bases: 10. The CDR3 is made up of 14 amino acids. The CDR3 protein is CASSSVGTGSGAFF. CDR3 bases: TGTGCCAGCAGCTCGGTGGGGACAGGGAGCGGAGCTTTCTTT.

The chain is built from TRBV19 and TRBJ1-1; no clear D. This CDR3 contains 15 residues. V was clipped by 7 bases and J by 3 bases, with 18 bases between them. Per the germline V gene, CDR1 is LNHDA and CDR2 is SQIVND (reference sequence). The CDR3 region is CASTPTAVSDTEAFF. For the CDR3, the DNA is TGTGCCAGTACTCCCACAGCGGTTTCGGACACTGAAGCTTTCTTT.

This sequence joins TRBV18 and TRBJ1-3; 7 bases match TRBD1. The ends lost 3 bases at V and 0 bases at J; junction bases unmatched: 2. The germline V gene has CDR1 KGHSH and CDR2 LQKENI. The CDR3 is 15 residues long. Written as DNA, the CDR3 is TGTGCCAGCTCACCTGGACAGGACTCTGGAAACACCATATATTTT. This gives the protein CASSPGQDSGNTIYF.

On this clone: Other DNA sequences in the same sample also yield this CDR3. The chain couples TRBV6-5 to TRBJ2-5, with TRBD2 matching over 8 bases. The CDR3 extends over 15 amino acids. Per germline, CDR1 MNHEY and CDR2 SVGAGI. Unmatched junction bases numbered 4, after V lost 0 bases and J lost 4 bases. In DNA form, the CDR3 reads TGTGCCAGCAGTTACTCCCCCGGGGGGGGAGAGACCCAGTACTTC. Its translation: CASSYSPGGGETQYF.